What follows are 15 T cell receptor beta chains derived from one specimen sequenced in a study of CD8+ T cells in alopecia areata. Regarding treatment: oral pan-JAK inhibitor, 5-10 mg twice daily. Extracted RNA was reverse transcribed, and the resulting cDNA served as sequencing template. Assay: immunoSEQ multiplex PCR; the TCRdb copy retains only in-frame clones and omits some. The table includes more than 140,000 clones, about 88% detected once. Sample: CD8+ T cells sorted from blood, taken at week 4, from a patient treated with tofacitinib. Source of these receptors: a human donor with alopecia areata.

The chain joins TRBV4-1 to TRBJ1-1, with 9 nucleotides matching TRBD1. The CDR3 has 15 amino acids. V was clipped by 4 bases and J by 3 bases; unmatched bases: 6. Germline values: CDR1 MGHRA, CDR2 YSYEKL. The CDR3 DNA reads as TGCGCCAGCAGCCCACGACAGGGGGGGGACACTGAAGCTTTCTTT. This gives the protein CASSPRQGGDTEAFF.

The rearrangement links TRBV5-1 to TRBJ2-2, with 12 nucleotides matching TRBD1. CDR1 is SGHRS, CDR2 YFSETQ, per germline. Unmatched junction bases numbered 4, after V lost 3 bases and J lost 4 bases. This CDR3 spans 16 amino acids. The CDR3 protein is CASSYGTGGGTGELFF. DNA of the CDR3: TGCGCCAGCAGCTATGGGACAGGGGGCGGCACCGGGGAGCTGTTTTTT.

V and J are TRBV19 and TRBJ2-2, with 12 bases that match TRBD2. The CDR3 runs to 18 residues. The V gene's germline CDR1 is LNHDA and CDR2 SQIVND (reference sequence). The ends lost 7 bases at V and 5 bases at J; junction bases unmatched: 14. CDR3 sequence reads: CASTPSILAGGETGELFF. In DNA, the CDR3 is TGTGCCAGTACACCGTCAATACTAGCGGGAGGAGAAACCGGGGAGCTGTTTTTT. Combining the CDR3 with reference TRBV19 and TRBJ2-2 gives the whole variable domain DGGITQSPKYLFRKEGQNVTLSCEQNLNHDAMYWYRQDPGQGLRLIYYSQIVNDFQKGDIAEGYSVSREKKESFPLTVTSAQKNPTAFYLCASTPSILAGGETGELFFGEGSRLTVL.

This chain connects TRBV15 to TRBJ2-3; D is perhaps TRBD1 (5 bases). Germline V gives CDR1 LNHNV, CDR2 YYDKDF (reference sequence). CDR3 length equals 14 residues. Trimming removed 4 bases at V and 4 bases at J, with 12 bases between. The DNA for the CDR3 is TGTGCCACCAGCACTTCCCAGGGCGCAGATACGCAGTATTTT. Translated: CATSTSQGADTQYF.

CDR3 nucleotides: TGTGCCAGCAGTTCTCTCGGCTCAAATGGCCCTCTCGAGCAGTACTTC. Residues: CASSSLGSNGPLEQYF. J is TRBJ2-7 and V is TRBV13; D call uncertain. The CDR3 is made up of 16 amino acids. From germline, CDR1 is PRHDT and CDR2 FYEKMQ (reference sequence). The V and J ends lost 6 bases and 6 bases respectively, with 24 bases between them.

The chain employs TRBV4-1 and TRBJ2-1; D remains ambiguous. Germline CDR1 reads MGHRA; CDR2 reads YSYEKL. Trimming cost V 0 bases and J 10 bases, with 10 bases left between them. CDR3 length: 13 residues. As DNA, the CDR3 is TGCGCCAGCAGCCAAGATCCAAAGCAGGAGCAGTTCTTC. Its translation is CASSQDPKQEQFF.

This clone was counted only a few times. The chain links TRBV30 to TRBJ2-1, with D tentatively TRBD2 (5 bases). Trimming shortened V by 2 bases and J by 6 bases, and 14 bases separated the two germline ends. The length of the CDR3 is 14 residues. Germline V gives CDR1 GTSNPN, CDR2 SVGIG (reference sequence). The CDR3 sequence: CAWSLGSAGNEQFF. The CDR3, as DNA: TGTGCCTGGAGTTTGGGGTCGGCGGGCAATGAGCAGTTCTTC.

V and J are TRBV13 and TRBJ1-2, with no clear D. Germline assignment: CDR1 PRHDT and CDR2 FYEKMQ (reference sequence). The CDR3 spans 14 residues. V lost 4 bases to trimming and J lost 6 bases, with 15 bases between them. CDR3 bases: TGTGCCAGCAGCTCGGAACTGGCCGAAGATGGCTACACCTTC. Translated, it gives CASSSELAEDGYTF.

V gene TRBV27 combines with J gene TRBJ2-7; 10 nucleotides align to TRBD2. The CDR3 extends over 15 amino acids. The junction had 3 bases not matched to a gene; V was cut back by 2 bases and J by 2 bases. Germline V gene data show CDR1 as MNHEY and CDR2 as SMNVEV (reference sequence). The CDR3 DNA reads TGTGCCAGCAGTTTAGCTAGCGGGGGAACCTACGAGCAGTACTTC. Translating it yields CASSLASGGTYEQYF.

The V call is TRBV27, the J call TRBJ1-2; D might be TRBD1 (5 bases). V was shortened by 5 bases and J by 7 bases, with 17 bases between the two germline ends. The CDR3 length is 14 residues. Germline CDR1 MNHEY, CDR2 SMNVEV (reference sequence). CDR3 in amino acids: CASSPRDPTGGYTF. CDR3 bases: TGTGCCAGCAGTCCCCGGGACCCCACGGGTGGCTACACCTTC.

The gene calls are TRBV5-1 and TRBJ2-7; possible D gene TRBD1, 6 bases. V was clipped by 3 bases and J by 3 bases, with 13 bases between them. The germline V gene has CDR1 SGHRS and CDR2 YFSETQ. The CDR3 has 14 residues. CDR3 region: CASSSHRAGYEQYF. The CDR3 DNA follows: TGCGCCAGCAGCTCCCACAGGGCCGGCTACGAGCAGTACTTC.

The chain joins TRBV30 to TRBJ2-1; the match to TRBD1 covers 7 bases. The V and J ends lost 0 bases and 6 bases, in that order; junction bases with no gene match: 2. This CDR3 spans 13 amino acids. The V gene's germline CDR1 is GTSNPN and CDR2 SVGIG (reference sequence). CDR3 region: CAWSVHRGNEQFF. CDR3 sequence (DNA): TGTGCCTGGAGTGTACACAGGGGCAATGAGCAGTTCTTC.

The rearrangement links TRBV2 to TRBJ2-1, with 11 bases aligning to TRBD2. Germline assignment: CDR1 SNHLY and CDR2 FYNNEI. The CDR3 extends over 17 amino acids. The trim removed 4 bases at V and 2 bases at J, leaving 7 bases unmatched. The CDR3 DNA sequence: TGTGCCAGCAGTGGGAAGGGACTAGCGGAACCCTACAATGAGCAGTTCTTC. Translation: CASSGKGLAEPYNEQFF.

The rearrangement links TRBV27 to TRBJ2-2; D gene ambiguous. Germline values: CDR1 MNHEY, CDR2 SMNVEV (reference sequence). Trimming left V 3 bases short and J 7 bases short, with 9 bases between. CDR3 size: 13 residues. DNA of the CDR3: TGTGCCAGCAGTTTGAACAGCATCGGGGAGCTGTTTTTT. It translates to CASSLNSIGELFF.

The chain uses TRBV29-1 and TRBJ1-1; D gene ambiguous. The CDR3 length is 10 residues. Trimming stripped 5 bases from V and 3 bases from J, with 4 bases between. CDR1 is SQVTM, CDR2 ANQGSEA, per germline. The CDR3 loop is CSVLDTEAFF. CDR3 in DNA: TGCAGCGTTTTGGACACTGAAGCTTTCTTT.